Sequencing of this T cell receptor (delta chain) was carried out in a study of γδ T cells in repeated Plasmodium falciparum infection. Study-level results: Vdelta2-negative gammadelta repertoires appeared less diverse and less shared in Malian than Australian children. Repeated controlled infections reportedly drove waves of new clonotype selection in Vdelta2-negative, mostly Vdelta1+, gammadelta repertoires.

Germline trimming cut 5 bases from V and 0 bases from J; bases unmatched to any gene: 30. This CDR3 is built from 25 residues. From germline, CDR1 is TSWWSYY and CDR2 QGS. TCRdb re-processed the multiplex PCR reads using CATT. This table has around 82,000 delta-chain clones, 1.4% to 1.5% appearing once. Bulk repertoires came from Vgamma9/Vdelta2+ or Vdelta2-negative gammadelta T cells flow-sorted from PBMC. As regards this clone: Its antigen is unidentified. TCRdb's protein for this DNA is that of a much larger clone and differs from the translation at residue 5, likely a read error; the protein shown is the DNA translation.

The material sequenced was gamma-delta T cells from blood. This receptor was taken from a pool of human donors (malaria-infected and uninfected, not separated). The genes are TRDV1 and TRDJ1; 13 bases are a match to TRDD3. No J segment appears in TCRdb, so it was assigned here by matching the sequence to germline. CDR3 bases: TGTGCTCTTGGGATCCCATTCCCCGCCCTTTCCTACTTTACTGGGGGATACGAATACACCGATAAACTCATCTTT. It specifies CALGIPFPALSYFTGGYEYTDKLIF.